This T cell receptor beta chain was recovered during a study of cytomegalovirus exposure and HLA in healthy donors. The V gene's germline CDR1 is LGHNA and CDR2 YSLEER. This CDR3 comprises 14 residues. V lost 4 bases, J lost 9 bases, and 5 bases stayed unmatched. Details on this clone: Its antigen remains unknown.

PCR primers comprised 60 Vbeta and 13 Jbeta primers. The repertoire was sequenced with immunoSEQ multiplex PCR; TCRdb's copy has only in-frame clones and lacks some. The sample gives fewer than 250,000 clones, roughly 77% of which show up once; approximately 0.36% is in the top ten. Notes on the study in general: According to reports, the classifier identified cytomegalovirus status with high specificity and sensitivity. Cytomegalovirus-associated status was assigned to 150 to 200 TCR beta chains.

The V call is TRBV4-3, the J call TRBJ1-4, with 10 bases that match TRBD1. This TCR came from a male donor in good health and CMV-seropositive. Specimen: PBMCs. The CDR3 here is CASSPGTGVQKLFF. The DNA of the CDR3 is TGCGCCAGCAGCCCCGGGACAGGGGTACAAAAACTGTTTTTT.